The T cell receptor (beta chain) described here comes from a study of blood T cell repertoires in COVID-19. Overall study: Nucleic acid was either cDNA or gDNA, and it came from T cells, B-cell-depleted T cells, or PBMCs.

Germline CDR1 reads SEHNR; CDR2 reads FQNEAQ (reference sequence). Trimming at V came to 0 bases and at J to 2 bases, leaving 3 bases not matched to a gene. The CDR3 length is 16 residues. As processed by the authors: For nucleated cells, counts were estimated from reference gene primer amplification. TCRdb keeps only in-frame clones here, not all; method: immunoSEQ multiplex PCR. V and J calls plus clone size are reproduced from that table; the DNA served to infer D and trimming. The table has roughly 200,000 clones, 87% seen once. The source of this sequence is a young woman who had recovered from COVID-19. The genes are TRBV7-9 and TRBJ1-3, with TRBD1 matching 8 bases. The specimen sequenced was peripheral blood. The CDR3 nucleotides are TGTGCCAGCAGCTTAGCCCCGACAGGGGCTGGAAACACCATATATTTT. Encoded protein: CASSLAPTGAGNTIYF.